Included here is one T cell receptor beta chain sequence, with context. Its antigen is undetermined. These data are taken from a study of T cell responses to AZD1222 COVID-19 vaccine. Study-wide results and limits: An increase in Spike-specific TCR breadth and depth was observed after two AZD1222 doses. Nearly half of spike-specific TCRs reportedly go after variant regions that carry no mutations. Samples come after the peak T cell response, not at day 14. Along spike, vaccine-associated CD4 TCRs were found throughout, with dominance at 160-218 and 743-854.

Germline CDR1 reads LNHDA; CDR2 reads SQIVND (reference sequence). The CDR3 has 15 residues. The V gene lost 9 bases and the J gene lost 1 base, with 16 bases spanning the gap. Libraries were prepared by immunoSEQ multiplex PCR; TCRdb keeps only in-frame clonotypes and omits some of them. The sample lists about 120,000 clones, about 90% occurring once. Sequenced here: peripheral blood, sampled 28 days after the second AZD1222 dose. The clonotype was recovered from an adult who received the AZD1222 COVID-19 vaccine. V and J are TRBV19 and TRBJ1-3; no firm D call. CDR3 region: CASLARPGSGNTIYF. CDR3 DNA sequence: TGTGCCAGCTTAGCTCGGCCTGGGTCTGGAAACACCATATATTTT.